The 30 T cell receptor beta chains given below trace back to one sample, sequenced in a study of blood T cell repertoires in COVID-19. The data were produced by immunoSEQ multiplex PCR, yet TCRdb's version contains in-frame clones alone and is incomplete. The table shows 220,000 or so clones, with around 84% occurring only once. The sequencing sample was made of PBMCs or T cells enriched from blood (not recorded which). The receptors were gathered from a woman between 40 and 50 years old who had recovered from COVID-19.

CDR3 sequence: CASSGDSSYEQYF. In nucleotides, the CDR3 is TGTGCCAGCAGTGGAGACAGCTCCTACGAGCAGTACTTC. The genes are TRBV28 and TRBJ2-7; the D gene is possibly TRBD1 (5 bases). The CDR3 is 13 amino acids. Germline assignment: CDR1 MDHEN and CDR2 SYDVKM. V was shortened by 5 bases and J by 0 bases, with 8 bases between the two germline ends.

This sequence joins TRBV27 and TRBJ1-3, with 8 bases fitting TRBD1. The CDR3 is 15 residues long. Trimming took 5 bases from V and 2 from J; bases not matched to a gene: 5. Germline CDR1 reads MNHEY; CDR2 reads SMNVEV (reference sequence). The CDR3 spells CASSRQTGAGNTIYF. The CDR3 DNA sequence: TGTGCCAGCAGTCGCCAGACAGGGGCTGGAAACACCATATATTTT.

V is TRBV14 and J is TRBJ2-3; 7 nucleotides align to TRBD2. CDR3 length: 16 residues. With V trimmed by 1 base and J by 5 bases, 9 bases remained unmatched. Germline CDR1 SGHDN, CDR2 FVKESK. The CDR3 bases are TGTGCCAGCAGCCAAGTCCCGGGAGGAGGGCAAGATACGCAGTATTTT. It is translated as CASSQVPGGGQDTQYF.

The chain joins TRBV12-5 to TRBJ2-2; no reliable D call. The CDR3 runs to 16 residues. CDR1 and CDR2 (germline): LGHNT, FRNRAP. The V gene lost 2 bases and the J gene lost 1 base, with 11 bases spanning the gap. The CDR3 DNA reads TGTGCTAGTGGTTTGTCGACGACTTGGAACACCGGGGAGCTGTTTTTT. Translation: CASGLSTTWNTGELFF.

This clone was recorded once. CDR3 amino acids: CASSSSGGYEQYF. The DNA of the CDR3 is TGTGCCAGCAGCTCCTCCGGGGGATACGAGCAGTACTTC. The genes are TRBV7-2 and TRBJ2-7; tentatively, D is TRBD2 (6 bases). Per germline, CDR1 SGHTA and CDR2 FQGNSA. The CDR3 spans 13 residues. Trimming removed 4 bases from V and 4 bases from J, with 11 bases in between.

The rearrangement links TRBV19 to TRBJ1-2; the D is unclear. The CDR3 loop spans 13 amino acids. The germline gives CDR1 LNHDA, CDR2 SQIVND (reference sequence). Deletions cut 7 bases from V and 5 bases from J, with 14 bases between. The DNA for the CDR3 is TGTGCCAGTACTCAGGCAATGCGTTATGGCTACACCTTC. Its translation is CASTQAMRYGYTF. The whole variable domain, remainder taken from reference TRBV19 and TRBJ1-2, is DGGITQSPKYLFRKEGQNVTLSCEQNLNHDAMYWYRQDPGQGLRLIYYSQIVNDFQKGDIAEGYSVSREKKESFPLTVTSAQKNPTAFYLCASTQAMRYGYTFGSGTRLTVV.

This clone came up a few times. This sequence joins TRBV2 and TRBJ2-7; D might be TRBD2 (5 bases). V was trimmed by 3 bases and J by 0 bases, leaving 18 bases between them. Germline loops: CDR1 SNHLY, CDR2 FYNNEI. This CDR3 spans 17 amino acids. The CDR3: CASSDPPRRTFSYEQYF. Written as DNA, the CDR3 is TGTGCCAGCAGTGACCCACCAAGGAGGACCTTCTCCTACGAGCAGTACTTC.

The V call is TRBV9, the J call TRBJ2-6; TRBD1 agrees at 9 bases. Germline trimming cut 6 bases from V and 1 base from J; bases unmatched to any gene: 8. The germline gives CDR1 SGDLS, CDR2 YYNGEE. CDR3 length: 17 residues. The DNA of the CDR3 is TGTGCCAGCAACATCGGGACAGGGAGTTCTGGGGCCAACGTCCTGACTTTC. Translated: CASNIGTGSSGANVLTF.

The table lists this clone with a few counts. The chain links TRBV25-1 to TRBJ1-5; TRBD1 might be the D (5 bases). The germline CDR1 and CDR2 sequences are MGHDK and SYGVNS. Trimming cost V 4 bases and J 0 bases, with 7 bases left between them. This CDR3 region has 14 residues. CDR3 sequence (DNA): TGTGCCAGCAGTGGACAGATTAGCAATCAGCCCCAGCATTTT. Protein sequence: CASSGQISNQPQHF.

CDR3 protein: CASSLYGNTIYF. CDR3 sequence (DNA): TGTGCCAGCAGCCTATATGGAAACACCATATATTTT. V usage is TRBV11-3 and J usage is TRBJ1-3, with D unclear. Deletions cut 5 bases from V and 3 bases from J, with 5 bases between. CDR3 size: 12 residues. CDR1 is SGHNT, CDR2 YENEEA, per germline.

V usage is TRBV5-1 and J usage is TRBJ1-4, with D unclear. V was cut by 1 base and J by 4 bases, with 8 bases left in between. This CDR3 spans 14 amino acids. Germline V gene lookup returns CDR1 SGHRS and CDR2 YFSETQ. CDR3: CASSLTAVNEKLFF. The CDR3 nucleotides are TGCGCCAGCAGCTTGACCGCAGTTAATGAAAAACTGTTTTTT.

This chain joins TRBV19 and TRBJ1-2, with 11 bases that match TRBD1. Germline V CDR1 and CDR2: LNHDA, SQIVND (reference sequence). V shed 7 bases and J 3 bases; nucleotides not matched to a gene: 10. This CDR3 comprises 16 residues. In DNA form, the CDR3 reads TGTGCCAGTAATCCCGGGACAGGGGGGATTCACTATGGCTACACCTTC. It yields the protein CASNPGTGGIHYGYTF.

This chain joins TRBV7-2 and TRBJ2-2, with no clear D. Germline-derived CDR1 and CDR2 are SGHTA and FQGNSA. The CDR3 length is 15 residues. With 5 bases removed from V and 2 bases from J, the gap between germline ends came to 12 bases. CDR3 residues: CASSPRRLNTGELFF. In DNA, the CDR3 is TGTGCCAGCAGCCCACGGCGGCTTAACACCGGGGAGCTGTTTTTT.

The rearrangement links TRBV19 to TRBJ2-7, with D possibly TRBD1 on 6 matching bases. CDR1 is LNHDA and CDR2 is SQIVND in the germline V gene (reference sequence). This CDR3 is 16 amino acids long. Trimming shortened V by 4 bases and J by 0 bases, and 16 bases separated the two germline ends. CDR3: CASSTPGQSSSYEQYF. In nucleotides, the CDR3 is TGTGCCAGTAGTACGCCCGGACAGTCGAGCTCCTACGAGCAGTACTTC.

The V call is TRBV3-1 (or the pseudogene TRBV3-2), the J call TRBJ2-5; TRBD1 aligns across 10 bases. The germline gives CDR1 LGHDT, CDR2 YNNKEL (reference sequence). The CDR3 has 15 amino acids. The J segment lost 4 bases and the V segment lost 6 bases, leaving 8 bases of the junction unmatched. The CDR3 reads CASRSDRGRLETQYF. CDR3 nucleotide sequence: TGTGCCAGCAGATCCGACAGGGGGCGCCTAGAGACCCAGTACTTC.

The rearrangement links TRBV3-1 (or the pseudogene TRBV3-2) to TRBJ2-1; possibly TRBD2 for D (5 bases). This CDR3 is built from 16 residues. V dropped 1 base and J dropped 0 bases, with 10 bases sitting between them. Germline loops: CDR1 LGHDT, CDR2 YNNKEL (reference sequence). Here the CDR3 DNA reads TGTGCCAGCAGCCAAGGTTGGACTCGCTCCTACAATGAGCAGTTCTTC. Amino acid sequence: CASSQGWTRSYNEQFF.

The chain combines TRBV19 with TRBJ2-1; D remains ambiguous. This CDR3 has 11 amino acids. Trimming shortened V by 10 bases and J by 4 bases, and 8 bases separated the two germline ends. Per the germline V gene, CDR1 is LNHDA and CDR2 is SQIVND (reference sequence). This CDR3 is CATDGYNEQFF. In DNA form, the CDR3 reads TGTGCCACTGACGGGTACAATGAGCAGTTCTTC.

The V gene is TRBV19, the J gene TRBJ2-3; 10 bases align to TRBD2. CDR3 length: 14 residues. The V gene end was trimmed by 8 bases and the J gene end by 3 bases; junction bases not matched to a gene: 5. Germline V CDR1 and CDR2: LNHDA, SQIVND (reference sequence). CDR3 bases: TGTGCCAGTTCAGCGGGAGGGCCGACAGATACGCAGTATTTT. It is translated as CASSAGGPTDTQYF.

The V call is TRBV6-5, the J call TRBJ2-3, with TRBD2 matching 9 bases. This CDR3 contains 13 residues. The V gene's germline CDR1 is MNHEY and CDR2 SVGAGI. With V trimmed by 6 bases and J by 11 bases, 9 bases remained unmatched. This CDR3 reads CASSPPGLARQYF. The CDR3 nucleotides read TGTGCCAGCAGCCCCCCGGGACTAGCAAGGCAGTATTTT.

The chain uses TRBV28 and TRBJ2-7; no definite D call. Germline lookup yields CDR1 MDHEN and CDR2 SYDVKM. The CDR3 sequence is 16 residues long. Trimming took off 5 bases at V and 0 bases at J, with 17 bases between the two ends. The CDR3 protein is CASSRLRGGSSYEQYF. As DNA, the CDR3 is TGTGCCAGCAGTCGGCTTCGCGGCGGTAGCTCCTACGAGCAGTACTTC.

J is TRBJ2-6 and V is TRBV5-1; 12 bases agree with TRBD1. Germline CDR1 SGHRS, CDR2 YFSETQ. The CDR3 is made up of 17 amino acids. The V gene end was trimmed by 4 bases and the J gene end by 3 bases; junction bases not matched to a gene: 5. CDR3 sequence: CASSAGTGGFGANVLTF. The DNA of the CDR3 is TGCGCCAGCAGCGCCGGGACAGGGGGCTTTGGGGCCAACGTCCTGACTTTC.

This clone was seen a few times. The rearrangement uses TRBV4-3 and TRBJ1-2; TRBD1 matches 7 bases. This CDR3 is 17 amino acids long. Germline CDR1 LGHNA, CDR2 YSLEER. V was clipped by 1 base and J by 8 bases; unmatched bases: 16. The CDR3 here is CASSQAATGSITRGYTF. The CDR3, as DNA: TGCGCCAGCAGCCAAGCTGCGACAGGGAGTATTACGCGGGGCTACACCTTC.

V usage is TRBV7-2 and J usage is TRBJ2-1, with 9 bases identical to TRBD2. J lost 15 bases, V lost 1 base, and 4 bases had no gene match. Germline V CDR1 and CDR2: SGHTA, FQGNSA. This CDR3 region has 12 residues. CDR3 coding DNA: TGTGCCAGCAGCTTAGGCGGGGGGGCGAGGTTCTTC. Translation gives CASSLGGGARFF.

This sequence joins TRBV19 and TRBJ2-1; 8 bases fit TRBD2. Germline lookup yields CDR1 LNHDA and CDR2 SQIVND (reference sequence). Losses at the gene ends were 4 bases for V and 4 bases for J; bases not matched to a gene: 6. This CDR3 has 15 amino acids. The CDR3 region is CASSTIAGTYNEQFF. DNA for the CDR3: TGTGCCAGTAGTACCATAGCGGGAACTTACAATGAGCAGTTCTTC. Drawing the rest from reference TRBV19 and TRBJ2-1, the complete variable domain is DGGITQSPKYLFRKEGQNVTLSCEQNLNHDAMYWYRQDPGQGLRLIYYSQIVNDFQKGDIAEGYSVSREKKESFPLTVTSAQKNPTAFYLCASSTIAGTYNEQFFGPGTRLTVL.

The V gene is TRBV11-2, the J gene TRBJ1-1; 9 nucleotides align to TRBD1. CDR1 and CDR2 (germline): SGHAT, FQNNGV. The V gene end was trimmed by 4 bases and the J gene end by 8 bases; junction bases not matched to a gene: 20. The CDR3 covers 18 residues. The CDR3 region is CASSSTKLPGQGKGEAFF. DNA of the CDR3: TGTGCCAGCAGCTCTACAAAACTACCGGGACAGGGTAAAGGGGAAGCTTTCTTT.

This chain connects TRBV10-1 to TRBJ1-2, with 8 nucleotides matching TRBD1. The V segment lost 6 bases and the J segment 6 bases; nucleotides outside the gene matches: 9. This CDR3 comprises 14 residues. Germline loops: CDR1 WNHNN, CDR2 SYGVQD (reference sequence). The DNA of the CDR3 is TGCGCCAGCAGACTTCAGGGGGCGGGAGATGGCTACACCTTC. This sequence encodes CASRLQGAGDGYTF.

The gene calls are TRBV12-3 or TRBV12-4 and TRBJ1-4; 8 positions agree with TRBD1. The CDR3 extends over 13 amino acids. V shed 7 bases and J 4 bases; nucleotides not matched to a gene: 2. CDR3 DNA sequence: TGTGCCAGCACAGGACAGGGTAATGAAAAACTGTTTTTT. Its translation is CASTGQGNEKLFF.

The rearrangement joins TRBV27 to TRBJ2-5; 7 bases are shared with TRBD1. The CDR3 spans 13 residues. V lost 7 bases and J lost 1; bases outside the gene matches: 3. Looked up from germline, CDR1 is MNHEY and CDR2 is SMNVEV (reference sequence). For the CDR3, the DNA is TGTGCCAGCAAAAGGGGGCCCCAAGAGACCCAGTACTTC. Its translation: CASKRGPQETQYF.

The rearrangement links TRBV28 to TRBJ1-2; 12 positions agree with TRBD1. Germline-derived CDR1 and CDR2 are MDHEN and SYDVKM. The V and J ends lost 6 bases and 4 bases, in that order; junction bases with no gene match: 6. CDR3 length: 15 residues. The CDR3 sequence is CASREGTGGAYGYTF. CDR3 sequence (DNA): TGTGCCAGCAGGGAAGGGACAGGGGGCGCCTATGGCTACACCTTC.

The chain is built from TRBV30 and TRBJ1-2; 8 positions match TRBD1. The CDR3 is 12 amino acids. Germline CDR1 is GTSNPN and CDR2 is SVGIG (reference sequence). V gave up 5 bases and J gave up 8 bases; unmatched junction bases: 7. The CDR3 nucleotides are TGTGCCTGGGGGGGACAGGCCATGGGCTACACCTTC. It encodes CAWGGQAMGYTF.